The present TCR beta chain was sequenced within a study of cytomegalovirus exposure and HLA in healthy donors. Regarding the study as a whole: The dataset shows that most TCR sequences were rare, while some public TCRs occurred in many donors.

In regard to this clone: As yet, its antigen is unknown.

The CDR3 has 17 amino acids. Trimming removed 5 bases from V and 3 bases from J; junction bases left unmatched: 10. The germline V gene has CDR1 SGHTA and CDR2 FQGTGA. PCR used 60 Vbeta primers and 13 Jbeta primers. Libraries were prepared by immunoSEQ multiplex PCR; TCRdb keeps only in-frame clonotypes and omits some of them. This table holds fewer than 120,000 clones, over 60% found once. This chain joins TRBV7-3 and TRBJ2-1; 10 nucleotides agree with TRBD2. This clonotype was sampled from a woman aged 55 to 70 in good health and CMV-seropositive. The material sequenced was PBMCs. CDR3 sequence (DNA): TGTGCCAGCAGCCTCAGACCGACTAGCGGGTTCTACAATGAGCAGTTCTTC. This translates into CASSLRPTSGFYNEQFF.